These 3 T cell receptor beta chains came from one sample sequenced in a study of CD8 T cells in Susac syndrome. RNA, at about 0.5 to 1 ug, was reverse transcribed with random hexamers. A single record per CDR3 protein comes from TCRdb applying MiXCR to the immunoSEQ multiplex PCR reads. This table has about 200,000 distinct CDR3 sequences, 85% to 95% appearing once. Input material: CD4+ T cells from PBMCs. The receptors stem from a human donor in good health.

The CDR3 DNA reads TGTGCCAGCAGTTACTCGAGAAGGACCGGCTCCTACGAGCAGTACGTC. It specifies CASSYSRRTGSYEQYV. The chain joins TRBV6-2 or TRBV6-3 to TRBJ2-7; D is unclear. The germline V gene has CDR1 MNHEY and CDR2 SVGEGT. V dropped 0 bases and J dropped 0 bases, with 12 bases sitting between them. The CDR3 spans 16 residues.

The V gene is TRBV7-2, the J gene TRBJ1-6, with D unresolved. Germline lookup yields CDR1 SGHTA and CDR2 FQGNSA. This CDR3 region has 16 residues. Trimming left V 1 base short and J 7 bases short, with 14 bases between. CDR3 nucleotides: TGTGCCAGCAGCTTAGTTCTGGGGTCTCGCAATTCACCCCTCCACTTT. Translated: CASSLVLGSRNSPLHF.

The chain employs TRBV20-1 and TRBJ2-1; 7 nucleotides align to TRBD2. J was trimmed by 4 bases and V by 5 bases; bases with no gene match: 5. Germline V lookup: CDR1 DFQATT, CDR2 SNEGSKA (reference sequence). The CDR3 loop spans 13 amino acids. This CDR3 reads CSASGTTYNEQFF. CDR3 in DNA: TGCAGTGCTTCCGGGACTACATACAATGAGCAGTTCTTC.